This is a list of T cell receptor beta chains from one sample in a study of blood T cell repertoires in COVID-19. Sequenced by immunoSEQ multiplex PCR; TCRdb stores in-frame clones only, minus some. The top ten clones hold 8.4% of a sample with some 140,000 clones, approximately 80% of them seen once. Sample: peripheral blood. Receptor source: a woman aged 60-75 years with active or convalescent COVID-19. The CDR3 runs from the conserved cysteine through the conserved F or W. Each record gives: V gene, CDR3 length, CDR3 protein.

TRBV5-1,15,CASSLASATNEKLFF
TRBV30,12,CAWSTTTDTQYF
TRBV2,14,CASSRGQGGTEAFF
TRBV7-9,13,CASSLASGNGYTF
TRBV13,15,CASSFGTGSNQPQHF
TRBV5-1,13,CASSVTGWNEQYF
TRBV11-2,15,CVSSLDSEGSETQYF
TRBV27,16,CASALIGQGVNTEAFF
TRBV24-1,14,CATSPTSYTGELFF
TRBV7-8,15,CASSPRQLSSYEQYF
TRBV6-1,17,CASSVGGQLLSGNTIYF
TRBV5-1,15,CASSLFSREGETQYF
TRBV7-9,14,CASSLVLAFNEQFF
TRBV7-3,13,CASSLNPGEPQHF
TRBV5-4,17,CASSLGGQGPRSYEQYF
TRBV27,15,CASSLFPTGNQPQHF
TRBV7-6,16,CASSLGTSGGVDEQFF
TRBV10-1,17,CASSESRASGGYNEQFF
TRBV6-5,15,CASSLSTVRNQPQHF
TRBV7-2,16,CASSLVPRQRDITQYF
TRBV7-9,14,CASSSRDFQETQYF
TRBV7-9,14,CASSFRGAVDTQYF
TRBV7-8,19,CASQKSGQGSYSGANVLTF
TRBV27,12,CASSAGGGEQFF
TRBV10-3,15,CAISGEIPGNSPLHF
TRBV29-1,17,CSVDVTSRGIPHNEQFF
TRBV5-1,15,CASSLSQGLLDGYTF
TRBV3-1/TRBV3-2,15,CASSQGGTVYNEQFF